This TCR beta chain was sequenced in a study of OX40 agonist ivuxolimab in advanced cancers. About this clone itself: What it binds is unknown.

Study-wide points: Doses of 0.1 to 3.0 mg/kg were accompanied by clonal expansion of CD4+ and CD8+ blood T cells by week 6.

Using immunoSEQ multiplex PCR, the repertoire was profiled, and TCRdb retains in-frame clones only, with some absent. The sample carries approximately 70,000 clones, approximately 94% recorded once. Germline CDR1 MNHEY, CDR2 SVGAGI. This CDR3 is built from 13 residues. V was shortened by 0 bases and J by 9 bases, with 11 bases between the two germline ends. The clonotype comes from an adult with an advanced solid tumor such as melanoma, head and neck, liver or kidney cancer. Sequenced here: CD4+ or CD8+ T cells sorted from blood, sampled in a trial of the OX40 agonist ivuxolimab. This chain links TRBV6-5 with TRBJ1-1; no clear D. The CDR3 bases are TGTGCCAGCAGTTACTCGAAGGCCCTTAAAGCTTTCTTT. It specifies CASSYSKALKAFF.